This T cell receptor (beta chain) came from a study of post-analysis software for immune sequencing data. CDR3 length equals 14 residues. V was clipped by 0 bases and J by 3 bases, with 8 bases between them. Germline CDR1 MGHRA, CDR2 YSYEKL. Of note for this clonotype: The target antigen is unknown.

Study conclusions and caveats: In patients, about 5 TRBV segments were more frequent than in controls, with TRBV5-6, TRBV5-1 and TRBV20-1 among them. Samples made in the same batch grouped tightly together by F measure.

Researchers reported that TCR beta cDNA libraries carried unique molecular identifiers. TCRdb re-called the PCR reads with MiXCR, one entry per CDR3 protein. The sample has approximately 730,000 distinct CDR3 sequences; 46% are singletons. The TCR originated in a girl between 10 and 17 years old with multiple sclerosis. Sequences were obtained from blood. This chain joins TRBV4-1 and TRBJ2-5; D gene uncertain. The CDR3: CASSQDVAEETQYF. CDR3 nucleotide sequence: TGCGCCAGCAGCCAAGATGTTGCGGAAGAGACCCAGTACTTC.